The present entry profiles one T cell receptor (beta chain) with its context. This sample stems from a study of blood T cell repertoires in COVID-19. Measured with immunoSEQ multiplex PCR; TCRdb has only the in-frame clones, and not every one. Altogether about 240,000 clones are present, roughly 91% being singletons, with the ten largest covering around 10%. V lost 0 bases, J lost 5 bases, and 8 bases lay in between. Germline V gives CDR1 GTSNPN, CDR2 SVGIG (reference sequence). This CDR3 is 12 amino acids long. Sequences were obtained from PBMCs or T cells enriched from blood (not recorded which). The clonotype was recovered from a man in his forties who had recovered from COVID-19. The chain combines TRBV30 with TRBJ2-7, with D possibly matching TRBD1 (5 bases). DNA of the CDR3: TGTGCCTGGAGTGTACGACAGAACGAGCAGTACTTC. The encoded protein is CAWSVRQNEQYF.